This TCR beta chain was captured by sequencing in a study of blood T cell repertoires in COVID-19. Study-level background: Specimens from acute and convalescent COVID-19 originated in the United States, Italy and Spain.

Original data processing: Nucleated cell counts were estimated from reference gene primer amplification. Assay: immunoSEQ multiplex PCR; the TCRdb copy retains only in-frame clones and omits some. V and J calls and clone size follow that table, whereas D and trimming were derived from the DNA. The profile shows roughly 190,000 clones, approximately 86% of them singletons. Cohorts were based on clinical histories the participants reported. CDR3 length: 15 residues. Looked up from germline, CDR1 is SGHRS and CDR2 is YFSETQ. V shed 4 bases and J 1 base; nucleotides not matched to a gene: 7. Source material: PBMCs or T cells enriched from blood (not recorded which). The chain carries TRBV5-1 and TRBJ1-1; 7 bases fit TRBD1. This TCR was recovered from a woman in her thirties or forties in a cohort exposed to, infected with or recovered from COVID-19 (not recorded which). DNA of the CDR3: TGCGCCAGCAGCACCCCCGGGACAGAGAACACTGAAGCTTTCTTT. This translates into CASSTPGTENTEAFF.